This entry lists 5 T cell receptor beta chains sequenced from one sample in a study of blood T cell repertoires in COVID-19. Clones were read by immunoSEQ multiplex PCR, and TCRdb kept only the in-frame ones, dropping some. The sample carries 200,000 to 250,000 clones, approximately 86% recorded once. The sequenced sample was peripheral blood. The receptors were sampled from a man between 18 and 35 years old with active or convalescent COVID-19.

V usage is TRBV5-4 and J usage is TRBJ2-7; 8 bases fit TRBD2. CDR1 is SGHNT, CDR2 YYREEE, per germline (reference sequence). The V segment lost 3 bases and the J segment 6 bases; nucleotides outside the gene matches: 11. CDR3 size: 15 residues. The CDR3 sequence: CASSSYTSGPGEQYF. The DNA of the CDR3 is TGTGCCAGCAGCTCCTACACTAGCGGACCTGGCGAGCAGTACTTC.

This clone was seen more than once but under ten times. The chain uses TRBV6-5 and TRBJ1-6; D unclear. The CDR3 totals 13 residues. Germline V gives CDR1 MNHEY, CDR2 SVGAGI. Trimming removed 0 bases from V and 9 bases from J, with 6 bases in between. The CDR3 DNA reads TGTGCCAGCAGTTACTCCGGGATTTCACCCCTCCACTTT. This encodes CASSYSGISPLHF.

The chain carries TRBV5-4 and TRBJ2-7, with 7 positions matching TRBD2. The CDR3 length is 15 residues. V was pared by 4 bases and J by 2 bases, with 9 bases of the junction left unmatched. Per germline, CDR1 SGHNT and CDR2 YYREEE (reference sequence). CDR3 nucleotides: TGTGCCAGCAGCCCGAGCGGGAATGGGGCCTACGAGCAGTACTTC. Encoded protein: CASSPSGNGAYEQYF.

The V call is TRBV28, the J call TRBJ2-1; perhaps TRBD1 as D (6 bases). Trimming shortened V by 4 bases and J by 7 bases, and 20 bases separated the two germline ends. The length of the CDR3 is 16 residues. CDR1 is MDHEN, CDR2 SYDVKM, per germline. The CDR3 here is CASSSVQGQIWNEQFF. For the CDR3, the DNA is TGTGCCAGCAGTTCTGTCCAAGGACAGATCTGGAATGAGCAGTTCTTC.

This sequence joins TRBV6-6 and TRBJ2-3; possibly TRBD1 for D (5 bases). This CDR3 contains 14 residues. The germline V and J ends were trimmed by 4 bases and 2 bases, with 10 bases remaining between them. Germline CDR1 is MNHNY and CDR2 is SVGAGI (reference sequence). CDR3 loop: CASSSTVTTDTQYF. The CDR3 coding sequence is TGTGCCAGCAGTTCGACAGTCACCACAGATACGCAGTATTTT.